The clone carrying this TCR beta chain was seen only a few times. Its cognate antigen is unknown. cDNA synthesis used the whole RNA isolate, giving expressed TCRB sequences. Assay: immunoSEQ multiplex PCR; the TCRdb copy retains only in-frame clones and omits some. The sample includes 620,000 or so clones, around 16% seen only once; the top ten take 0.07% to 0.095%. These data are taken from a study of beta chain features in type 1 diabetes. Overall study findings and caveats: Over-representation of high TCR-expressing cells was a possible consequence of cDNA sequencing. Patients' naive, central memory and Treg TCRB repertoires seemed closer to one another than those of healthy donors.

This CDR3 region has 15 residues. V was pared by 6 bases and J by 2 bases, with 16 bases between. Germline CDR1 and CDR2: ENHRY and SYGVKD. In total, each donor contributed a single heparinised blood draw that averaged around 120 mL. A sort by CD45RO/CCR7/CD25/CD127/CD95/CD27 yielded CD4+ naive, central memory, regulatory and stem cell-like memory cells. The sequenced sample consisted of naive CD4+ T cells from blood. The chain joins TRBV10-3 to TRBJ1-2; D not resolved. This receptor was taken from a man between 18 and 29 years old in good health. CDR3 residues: CAISTQQTGNYGYTF. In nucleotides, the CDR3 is TGTGCCATCAGCACTCAGCAGACGGGGAACTATGGCTACACCTTC.